This T cell receptor beta chain was sequenced for a study of blood T cell repertoires in COVID-19 (dated by TCRdb to 2020 to 2022). Regarding the complete study: Samples covering the acute and convalescent phases of COVID-19 were provided by collaborators in the United States, Italy and Spain. The material from the prospective study consisted of cDNA or gDNA derived from T cells, B-cell-depleted T cells, or PBMCs. Deeply sampled blood TCRbeta repertoires from subjects exposed to, actively infected with, or recovered from COVID-19 were included in the dataset. A freely available public database, intended as a resource for researchers studying the immune response to SARS-CoV-2, is where the repertoires were released. The samples were drawn from the first 160 participants of the ongoing ImmuneRACE study and from more than 1,000 subjects provided by 6 global collaborators. The sample metadata nearly always contained a de-identified subject ID, COVID-19 status, age in years and sex. Where HLA class I and class II types were available, the types were taken from metadata supplied by the sample provider, not from assay-based typing.

Overall study results and their limits: The amount of clinical and demographic metadata varied by source and participant and was provided uncurated.

As regards this clone: The antigen this receptor binds is unknown. No per-base quality is available; no much larger clone lies one base away.

At one collaborating source in Seattle, patients were enrolled during active infection and were followed longitudinally through the course of disease. Each collaborating institution followed its own protocols to collect whole blood in K2EDTA tubes. For TCRbeta analysis, collaborators shipped samples in one of three forms: frozen whole blood, isolated PBMCs, or DNA extracted from either of those sample types. The CDR3 sequence holds 15 residues, the cysteine and phenylalanine included. The only DNA kept is the CDR3, 45 bases in frame from the first base. CDR1 MGHRA and CDR2 YSYEKL were looked up in the germline V gene. The V end gives up 1 base and the J end 7 bases, leaving 5 bases in the junction not matched to a gene. TCRbeta CDR3 regions were amplified from genomic DNA by means of the immunoSEQ Assay, a bias-controlled multiplex PCR. Concerning the study's data processing: Within the assay, amplification of reference gene primers was used to estimate how many nucleated cells each sample contained. To quantify the absolute abundance of each unique TCRbeta CDR3 rearrangement, sequence reads were collapsed and filtered. For each sample, productive Simpson clonality was calculated as the square root of Simpson's diversity index over productive rearrangements. TCRdb took this table from immuneACCESS and kept in-frame rearrangements with V and J called. Such tables lack part of the clones; where checked against another copy, unresolved V genes explain under half of the gap, and the rest is unexplained. V and J calls plus clone size are reproduced from that table; the DNA served to infer D and trimming. The sample yields tens of thousands of clones; around 90% were counted once. The ten top clones hold roughly 3.2% of the sample.

This clonotype was obtained from a woman aged 45 to 65 with COVID-19, enrolled during active disease. The V gene is TRBV4-1 and the J gene is TRBJ2-2; 8 nucleotides in the junction match TRBD2. Sequenced input: peripheral blood. The nucleotide sequence is given as TGCGCCAGCAGCCAAGGAGCGGGAGTGGTCGGGGAGCTGTTTTTT. This translates into CASSQGAGVVGELFF.